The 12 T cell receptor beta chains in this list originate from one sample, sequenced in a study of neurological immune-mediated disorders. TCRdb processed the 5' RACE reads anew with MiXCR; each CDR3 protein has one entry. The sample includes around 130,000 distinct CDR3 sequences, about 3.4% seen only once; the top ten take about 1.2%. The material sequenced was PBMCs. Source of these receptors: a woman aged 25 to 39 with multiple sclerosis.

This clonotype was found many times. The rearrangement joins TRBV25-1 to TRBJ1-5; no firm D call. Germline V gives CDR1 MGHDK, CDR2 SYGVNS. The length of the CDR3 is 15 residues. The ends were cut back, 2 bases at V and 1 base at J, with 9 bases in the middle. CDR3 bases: TGTGCCAGCAGTGAACGGAGGGTCAGCAATCAGCCCCAGCATTTT. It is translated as CASSERRVSNQPQHF. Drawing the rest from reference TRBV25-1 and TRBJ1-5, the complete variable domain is EADIYQTPRYLVIGTGKKITLECSQTMGHDKMYWYQQDPGMELHLIHYSYGVNSTEKGDLSSESTVSRIRTEHFPLTLESARPSHTSQYLCASSERRVSNQPQHFGDGTRLSIL.

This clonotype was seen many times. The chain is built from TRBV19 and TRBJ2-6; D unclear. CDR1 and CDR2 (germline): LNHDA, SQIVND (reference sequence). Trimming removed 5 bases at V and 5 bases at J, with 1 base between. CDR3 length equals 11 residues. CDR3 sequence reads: CASSWANVLTF. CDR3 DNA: TGTGCCAGTAGTTGGGCCAACGTCCTGACTTTC. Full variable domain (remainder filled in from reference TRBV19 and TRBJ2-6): DGGITQSPKYLFRKEGQNVTLSCEQNLNHDAMYWYRQDPGQGLRLIYYSQIVNDFQKGDIAEGYSVSREKKESFPLTVTSAQKNPTAFYLCASSWANVLTFGAGSRLTVL.

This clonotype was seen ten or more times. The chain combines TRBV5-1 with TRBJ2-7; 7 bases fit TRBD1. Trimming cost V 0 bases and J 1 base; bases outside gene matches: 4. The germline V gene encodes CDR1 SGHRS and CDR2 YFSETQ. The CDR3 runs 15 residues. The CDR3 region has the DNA TGCGCCAGCAGCTTGGCACTGGGACAGTCCTACGAGCAGTACTTC. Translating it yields CASSLALGQSYEQYF. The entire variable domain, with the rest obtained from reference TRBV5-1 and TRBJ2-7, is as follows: KAGVTQTPRYLIKTRGQQVTLSCSPISGHRSVSWYQQTPGQGLQFLFEYFSETQRNKGNFPGRFSGRQFSNSRSEMNVSTLELGDSALYLCASSLALGQSYEQYFGPGTRLTVT.

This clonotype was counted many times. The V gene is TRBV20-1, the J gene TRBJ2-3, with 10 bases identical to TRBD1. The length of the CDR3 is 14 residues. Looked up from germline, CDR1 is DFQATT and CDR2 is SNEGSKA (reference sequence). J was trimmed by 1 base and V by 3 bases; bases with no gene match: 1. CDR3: CSASGQGGTDTQYF. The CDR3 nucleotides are TGCAGTGCTAGCGGACAGGGGGGCACAGATACGCAGTATTTT.

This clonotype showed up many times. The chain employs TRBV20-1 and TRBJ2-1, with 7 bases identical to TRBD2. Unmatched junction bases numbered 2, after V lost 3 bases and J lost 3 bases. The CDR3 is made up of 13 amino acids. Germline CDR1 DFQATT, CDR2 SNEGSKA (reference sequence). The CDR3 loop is CSASASGYNEQFF. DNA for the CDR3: TGCAGTGCTAGCGCTAGCGGCTACAATGAGCAGTTCTTC.

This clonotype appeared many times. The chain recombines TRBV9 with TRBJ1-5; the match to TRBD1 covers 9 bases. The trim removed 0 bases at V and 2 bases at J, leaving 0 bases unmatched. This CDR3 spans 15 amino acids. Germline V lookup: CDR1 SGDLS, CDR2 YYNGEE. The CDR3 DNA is TGTGCCAGCAGCGTAGGGACAGGGGGCAATCAGCCCCAGCATTTT. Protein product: CASSVGTGGNQPQHF.

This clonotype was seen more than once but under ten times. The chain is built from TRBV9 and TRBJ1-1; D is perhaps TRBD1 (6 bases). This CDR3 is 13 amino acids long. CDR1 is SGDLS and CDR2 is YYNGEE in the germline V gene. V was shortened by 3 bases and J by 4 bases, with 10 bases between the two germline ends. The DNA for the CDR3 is TGTGCCAGCAGCGCGATAGGGGGCACTGAAGCTTTCTTT. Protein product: CASSAIGGTEAFF.

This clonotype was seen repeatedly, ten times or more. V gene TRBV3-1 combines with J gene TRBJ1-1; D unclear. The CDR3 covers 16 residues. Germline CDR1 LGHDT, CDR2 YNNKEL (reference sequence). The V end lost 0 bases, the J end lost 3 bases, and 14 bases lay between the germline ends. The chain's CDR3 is CASSQDQAGRDTEAFF. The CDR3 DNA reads TGTGCCAGCAGCCAAGATCAAGCAGGAAGGGACACTGAAGCTTTCTTT.

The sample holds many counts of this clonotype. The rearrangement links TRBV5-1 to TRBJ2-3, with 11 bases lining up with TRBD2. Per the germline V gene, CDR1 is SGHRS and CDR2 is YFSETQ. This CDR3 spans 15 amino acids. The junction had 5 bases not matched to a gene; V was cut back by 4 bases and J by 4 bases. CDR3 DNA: TGCGCCAGCAGCCGGGCACTAGCGGGGGCAGATACGCAGTATTTT. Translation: CASSRALAGADTQYF.

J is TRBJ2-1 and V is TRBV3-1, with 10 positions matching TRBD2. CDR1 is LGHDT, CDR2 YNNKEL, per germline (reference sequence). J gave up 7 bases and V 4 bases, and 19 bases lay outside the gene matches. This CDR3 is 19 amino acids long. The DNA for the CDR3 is TGTGCCAGCAGCCCTATCCGACTAGCGGGCCCCATAGGGGGGAATGAGCAGTTCTTC. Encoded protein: CASSPIRLAGPIGGNEQFF.

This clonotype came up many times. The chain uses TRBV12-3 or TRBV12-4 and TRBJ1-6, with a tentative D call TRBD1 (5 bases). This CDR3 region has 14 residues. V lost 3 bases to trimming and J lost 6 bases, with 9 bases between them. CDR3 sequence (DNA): TGTGCCAGCAGTTTGGGGGTTCGTAATTCACCCCTCCACTTT. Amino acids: CASSLGVRNSPLHF.

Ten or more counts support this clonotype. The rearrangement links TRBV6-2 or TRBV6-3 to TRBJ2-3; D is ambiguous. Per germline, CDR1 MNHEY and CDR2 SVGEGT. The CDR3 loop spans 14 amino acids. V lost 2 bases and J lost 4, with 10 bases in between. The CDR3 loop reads CASSYSTGPDTQYF. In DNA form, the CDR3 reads TGTGCCAGCAGTTACAGCACGGGTCCAGATACGCAGTATTTT.